The entry that follows covers one T cell receptor (beta chain) sequence. The data derive from a study of blood T cell repertoires in COVID-19. Whole-study context: Sample material is recorded as cDNA or gDNA derived from T cells, B-cell-depleted T cells, or PBMCs.

Study members were between about 18 and 90 years old and lived in fewer than 30 US regions. All recovered Cohort 3 donors got two negative PCRs, got clearance, or saw symptom resolution. The CDR3 runs to 13 residues. Germline V gives CDR1 SGHRS, CDR2 YFSETQ. J was trimmed by 7 bases and V by 4 bases; bases with no gene match: 4. Repertoires were generated with immunoSEQ multiplex PCR, while TCRdb's copy carries only in-frame clones and drops some. The data contain about 130,000 clones, around 86% of them singletons. The material sequenced was PBMCs or T cells enriched from blood (not recorded which). This TCR came from a man younger than 40 who had recovered from COVID-19. The V call is TRBV5-1, the J call TRBJ1-4, with TRBD1 identical over 7 bases. The DNA for the CDR3 is TGCGCCAGCAGCGTAGGGGGCTCTGAAAAACTGTTTTTT. This codes for CASSVGGSEKLFF. Looking up the rest from reference TRBV5-1 and TRBJ1-4 gives the full variable domain: KAGVTQTPRYLIKTRGQQVTLSCSPISGHRSVSWYQQTPGQGLQFLFEYFSETQRNKGNFPGRFSGRQFSNSRSEMNVSTLELGDSALYLCASSVGGSEKLFFGSGTQLSVL.